The source of this T cell receptor (beta chain) is a study of blood T cell repertoires in COVID-19. Study-level information: Italy, Spain and the United States were the sources of the convalescent and acute COVID-19 samples. PBMCs, B-cell-depleted T cells, or T cells were the source of the cDNA or gDNA that made up the material.

This clone was seen once. Methods used by the authors: Using reference gene primer amplification, nucleated cell counts were estimated. Data came from immunoSEQ multiplex PCR; TCRdb stores just in-frame clones and leaves some out. The DNA was the basis for D and trimming; V, J and clone size are from that table. The repertoire holds about 100,000 clones, with roughly 90% as singletons. Trimming left V 5 bases short and J 0 bases short, with 9 bases between. From germline, CDR1 is LNHDA and CDR2 SQIVND (reference sequence). The length of the CDR3 is 14 residues. The source material was peripheral blood. The sequence derives from a man older than 75 with acute or convalescent COVID-19. The chain links TRBV19 to TRBJ2-3, with D unresolved. CDR3 residues: CASSLSPSTDTQYF. Written as DNA, the CDR3 is TGTGCCAGTAGTTTAAGCCCCAGCACAGATACGCAGTATTTT. The whole variable domain, filled in from reference TRBV19 and TRBJ2-3, reads DGGITQSPKYLFRKEGQNVTLSCEQNLNHDAMYWYRQDPGQGLRLIYYSQIVNDFQKGDIAEGYSVSREKKESFPLTVTSAQKNPTAFYLCASSLSPSTDTQYFGPGTRLTVL.